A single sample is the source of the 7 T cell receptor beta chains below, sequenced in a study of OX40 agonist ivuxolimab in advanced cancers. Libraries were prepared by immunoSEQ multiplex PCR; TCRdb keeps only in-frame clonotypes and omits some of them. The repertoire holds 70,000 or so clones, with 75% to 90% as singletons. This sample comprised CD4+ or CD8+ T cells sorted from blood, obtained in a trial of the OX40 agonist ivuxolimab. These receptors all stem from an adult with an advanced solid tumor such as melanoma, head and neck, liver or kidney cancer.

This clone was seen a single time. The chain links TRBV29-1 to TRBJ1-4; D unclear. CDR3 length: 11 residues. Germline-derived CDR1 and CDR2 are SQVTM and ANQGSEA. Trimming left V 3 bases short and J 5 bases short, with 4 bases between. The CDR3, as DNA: TGCAGCGTTGATCGAAATGAAAAACTGTTTTTT. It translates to CSVDRNEKLFF.

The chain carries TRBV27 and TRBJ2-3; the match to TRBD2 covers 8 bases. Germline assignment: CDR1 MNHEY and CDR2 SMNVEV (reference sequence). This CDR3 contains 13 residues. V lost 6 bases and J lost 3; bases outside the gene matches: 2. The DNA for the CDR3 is TGTGCCAGCAGGAGACTAGCGACAGATACGCAGTATTTT. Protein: CASRRLATDTQYF.

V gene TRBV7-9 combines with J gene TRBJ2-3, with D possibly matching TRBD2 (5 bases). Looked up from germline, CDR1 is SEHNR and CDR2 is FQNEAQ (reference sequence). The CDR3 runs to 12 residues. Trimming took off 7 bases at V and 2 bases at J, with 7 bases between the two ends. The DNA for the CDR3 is TGTGCCAGCAATCGGGACACAGATACGCAGTATTTT. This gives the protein CASNRDTDTQYF.

The CDR3 DNA follows: TGTGCCAGCAGCGTAGGATCCCTGAACAGGGAAGGCTACACCTTC. Residues: CASSVGSLNREGYTF. The chain uses TRBV9 and TRBJ1-2, with D perhaps matching TRBD1 (6 bases). The CDR3 is 15 amino acids. Germline V gene data show CDR1 as SGDLS and CDR2 as YYNGEE. V lost 0 bases to trimming and J lost 8 bases, with 17 bases between them.

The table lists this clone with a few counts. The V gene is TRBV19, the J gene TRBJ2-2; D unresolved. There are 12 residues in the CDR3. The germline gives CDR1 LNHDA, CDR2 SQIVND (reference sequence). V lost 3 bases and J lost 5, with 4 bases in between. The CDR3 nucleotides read TGTGCCAGTAGTATGGCTACCGGGGAGCTGTTTTTT. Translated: CASSMATGELFF. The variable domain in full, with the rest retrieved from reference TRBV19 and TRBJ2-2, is DGGITQSPKYLFRKEGQNVTLSCEQNLNHDAMYWYRQDPGQGLRLIYYSQIVNDFQKGDIAEGYSVSREKKESFPLTVTSAQKNPTAFYLCASSMATGELFFGEGSRLTVL.

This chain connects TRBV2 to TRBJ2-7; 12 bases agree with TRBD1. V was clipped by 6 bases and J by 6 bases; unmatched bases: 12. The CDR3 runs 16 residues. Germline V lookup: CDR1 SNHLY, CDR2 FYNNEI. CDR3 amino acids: CASSANEGTGGGEQYF. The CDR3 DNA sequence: TGTGCCAGCAGCGCTAACGAAGGGACAGGGGGCGGCGAGCAGTACTTC.

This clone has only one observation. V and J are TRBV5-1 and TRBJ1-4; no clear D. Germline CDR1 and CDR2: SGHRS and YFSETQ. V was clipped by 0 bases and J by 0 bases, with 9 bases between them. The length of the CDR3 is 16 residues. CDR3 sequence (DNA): TGCGCCAGCAGCTTGGGGTCAACAACAACTAATGAAAAACTGTTTTTT. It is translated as CASSLGSTTTNEKLFF.